The clone carrying this T cell receptor beta chain was recorded at least ten times. The antigen is not known. The sample belongs to a study of CD8 T cells in ankylosing spondylitis. Regarding the study as a whole: Clones that were linked to disease were CD8+ and were relatively rare in peripheral blood. Seemingly characteristic of ankylosing spondylitis blood was a TCR beta motif consisting of fewer than 10 highly homologous variants.

Each CDR3 protein is one row after TCRdb ran MiXCR on the 5' RACE reads. The data contain just under 550,000 distinct CDR3 sequences, about 12% of them singletons. Trimming shortened V by 5 bases and J by 2 bases, and 10 bases separated the two germline ends. This CDR3 contains 13 residues. This sequence was found in a male donor with ankylosing spondylitis. Sequences were obtained from blood, either unsorted or a sorted T cell fraction (not recorded which). This chain uses TRBV12-3 or TRBV12-4 with TRBJ2-7; no reliable D call. CDR3 sequence: CASSLPSTYEQYF. DNA for the CDR3: TGTGCCAGCAGTCTACCCTCAACCTACGAGCAGTACTTC.